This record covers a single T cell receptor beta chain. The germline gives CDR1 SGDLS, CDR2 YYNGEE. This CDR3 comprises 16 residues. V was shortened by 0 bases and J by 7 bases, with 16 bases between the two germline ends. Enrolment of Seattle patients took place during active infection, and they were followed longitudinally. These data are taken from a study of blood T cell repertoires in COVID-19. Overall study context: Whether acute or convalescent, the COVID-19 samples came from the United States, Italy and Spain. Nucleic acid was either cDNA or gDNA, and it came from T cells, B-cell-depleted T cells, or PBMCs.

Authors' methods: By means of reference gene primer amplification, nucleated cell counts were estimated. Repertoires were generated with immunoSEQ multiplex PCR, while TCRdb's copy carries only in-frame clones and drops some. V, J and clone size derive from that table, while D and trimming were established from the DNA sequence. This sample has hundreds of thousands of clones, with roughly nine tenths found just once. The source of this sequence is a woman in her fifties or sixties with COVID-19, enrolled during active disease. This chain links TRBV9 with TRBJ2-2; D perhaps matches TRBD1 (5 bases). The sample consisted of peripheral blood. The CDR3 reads CASSVERGTMGGELFF. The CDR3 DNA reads TGTGCCAGCAGCGTAGAAAGGGGAACGATGGGCGGGGAGCTGTTTTTT.